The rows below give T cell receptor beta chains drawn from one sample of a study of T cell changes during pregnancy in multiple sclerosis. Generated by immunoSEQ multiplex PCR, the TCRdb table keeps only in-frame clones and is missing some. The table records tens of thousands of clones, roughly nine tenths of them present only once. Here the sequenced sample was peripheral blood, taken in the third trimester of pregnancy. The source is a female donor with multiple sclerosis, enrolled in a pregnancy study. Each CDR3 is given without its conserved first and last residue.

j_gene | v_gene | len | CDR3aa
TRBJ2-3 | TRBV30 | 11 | AWSRRAKDTQY
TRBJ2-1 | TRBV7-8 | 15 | ASSLARLAFAYNEQF
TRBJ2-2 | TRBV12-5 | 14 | ASGLVAGTVTGELF
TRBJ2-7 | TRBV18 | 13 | ASSPNVTATYEQY
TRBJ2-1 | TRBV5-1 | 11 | ASSLMGEGRGF
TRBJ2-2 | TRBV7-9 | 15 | ASSQRGGLQGTGELF
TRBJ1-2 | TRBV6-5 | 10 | ASVDRGYGYT
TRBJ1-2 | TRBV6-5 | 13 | ASSGGGRKTKGYT
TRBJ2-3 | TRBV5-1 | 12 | ASSFDPTGDTQY
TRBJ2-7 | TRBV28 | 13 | ASTPTGTGTYEQY
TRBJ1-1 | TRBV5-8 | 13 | ASSVGQVGYTEAF
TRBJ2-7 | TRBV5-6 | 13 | ASSLPWTGNYEQY
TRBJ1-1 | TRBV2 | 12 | ASSELQAPTEAF
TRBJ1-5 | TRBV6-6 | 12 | ASSPREGGQPQH
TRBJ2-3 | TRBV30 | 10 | AWQGRGDTQY
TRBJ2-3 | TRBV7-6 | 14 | ASSLLDRHPPDTQY
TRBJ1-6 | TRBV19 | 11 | ASSREWSSPLH
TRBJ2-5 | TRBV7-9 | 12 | ASSLGTVQETQY
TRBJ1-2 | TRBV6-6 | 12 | ASSYTDRDYGYT
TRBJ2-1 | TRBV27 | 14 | ASSPTSGESYNEQF
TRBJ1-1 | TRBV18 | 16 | ASSSLSARQLMNTEAF
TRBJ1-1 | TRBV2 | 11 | ASLDRGNTEAF
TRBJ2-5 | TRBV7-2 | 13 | ASSALRLPQETQY
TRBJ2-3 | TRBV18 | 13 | ASSPPGGFADTQY
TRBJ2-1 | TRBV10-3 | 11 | AIRDAQGNEQF
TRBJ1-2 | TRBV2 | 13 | ASEREAGGNYGYT
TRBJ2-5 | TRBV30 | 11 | AWNVQGDETQY
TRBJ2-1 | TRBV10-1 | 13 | ASSDLAGRSNEQF
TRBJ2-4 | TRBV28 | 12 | ASQTDSLKGIQY
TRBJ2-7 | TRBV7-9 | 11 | ASSWAGTYEQY
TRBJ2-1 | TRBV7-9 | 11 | ASSLGAHNEQF
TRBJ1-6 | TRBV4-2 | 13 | ASSPQTQTNSPLH
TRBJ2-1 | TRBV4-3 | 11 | ASSQDLQAKLF
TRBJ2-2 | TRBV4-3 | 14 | ASSQGTGQNTGELF
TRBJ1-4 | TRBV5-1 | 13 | ASSFYGGGDEKLF
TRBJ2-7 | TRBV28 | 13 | ASSLITGDLYEQY
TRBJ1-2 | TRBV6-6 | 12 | ASSFVQGEHGYT
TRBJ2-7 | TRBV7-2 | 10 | ASSLAGREQY
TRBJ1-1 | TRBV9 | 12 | ASSAYSRNTEAF
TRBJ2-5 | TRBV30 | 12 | AWSVVRGSETQY
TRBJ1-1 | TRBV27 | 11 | ASRYRVNTEAF
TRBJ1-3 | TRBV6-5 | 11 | ASSWGQKNTIY